The clone carrying this TCR beta chain was recorded at least ten times. This sample is part of a study of neurological immune-mediated disorders. The time point here: longitudinal time-point 3. From the 5' RACE reads, TCRdb called clonotypes with MiXCR, one entry per CDR3 protein. The sample lists roughly 50,000 distinct CDR3 sequences; over 9.5% were seen once. The ends were cut back, 0 bases at V and 2 bases at J, with 5 bases in the middle. Per germline, CDR1 SGDLS and CDR2 YYNGEE. CDR3 length: 14 amino acids. The sequence came from a male donor with HTLV-1-associated myelopathy (HAM/TSP). The chain links TRBV9 to TRBJ2-2; D not resolved. Sequenced sample: PBMCs. The CDR3 is CASSVGPNTGELFF. CDR3 in DNA: TGTGCCAGCAGCGTAGGCCCAAACACCGGGGAGCTGTTTTTT.